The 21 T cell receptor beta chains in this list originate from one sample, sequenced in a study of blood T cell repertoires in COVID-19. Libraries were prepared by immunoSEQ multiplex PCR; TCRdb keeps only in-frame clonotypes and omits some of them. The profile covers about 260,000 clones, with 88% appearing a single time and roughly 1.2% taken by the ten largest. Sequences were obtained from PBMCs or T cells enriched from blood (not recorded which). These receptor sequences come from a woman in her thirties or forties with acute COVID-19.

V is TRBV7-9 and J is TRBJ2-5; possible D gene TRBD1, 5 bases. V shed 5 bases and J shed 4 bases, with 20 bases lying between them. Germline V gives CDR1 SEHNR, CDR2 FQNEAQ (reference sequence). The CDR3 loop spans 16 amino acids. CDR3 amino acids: CASSLEETVTLETQYF. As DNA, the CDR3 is TGTGCCAGCAGCCTAGAAGAGACAGTAACATTAGAGACCCAGTACTTC.

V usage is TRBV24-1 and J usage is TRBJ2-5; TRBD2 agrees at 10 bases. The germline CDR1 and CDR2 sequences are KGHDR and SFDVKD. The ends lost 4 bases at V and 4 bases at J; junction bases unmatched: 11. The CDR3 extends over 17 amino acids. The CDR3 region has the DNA TGTGCCACCAGTGACCAAGGGACTAGCGTGAGGAGAGAGACCCAGTACTTC. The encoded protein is CATSDQGTSVRRETQYF.

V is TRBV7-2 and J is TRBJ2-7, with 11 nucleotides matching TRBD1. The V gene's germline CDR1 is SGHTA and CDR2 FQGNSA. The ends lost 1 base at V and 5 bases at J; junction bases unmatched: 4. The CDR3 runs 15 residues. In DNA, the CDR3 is TGTGCCAGCAGCTTAGTGGGGACAGGGGGTCACGAGCAGTACTTC. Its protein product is CASSLVGTGGHEQYF.

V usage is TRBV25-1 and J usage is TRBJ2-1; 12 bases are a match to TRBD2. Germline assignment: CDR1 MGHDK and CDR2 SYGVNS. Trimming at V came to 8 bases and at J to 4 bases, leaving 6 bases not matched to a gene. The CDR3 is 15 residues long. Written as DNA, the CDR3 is TGTGCCAGCGGCTCGGGACTAGCGGGTTACAATGAGCAGTTCTTC. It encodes CASGSGLAGYNEQFF.

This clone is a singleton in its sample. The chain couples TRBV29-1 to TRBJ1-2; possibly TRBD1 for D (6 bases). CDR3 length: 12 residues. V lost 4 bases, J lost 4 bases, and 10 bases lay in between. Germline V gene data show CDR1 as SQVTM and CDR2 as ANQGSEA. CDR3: CSVGDIGYGYTF. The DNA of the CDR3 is TGCAGCGTTGGGGACATTGGCTATGGCTACACCTTC. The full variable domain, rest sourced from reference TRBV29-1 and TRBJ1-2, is SAVISQKPSRDICQRGTSLTIQCQVDSQVTMMFWYRQQPGQSLTLIATANQGSEATYESGFVIDKFPISRPNLTFSTLTVSNMSPEDSSIYLCSVGDIGYGYTFGSGTRLTVV.

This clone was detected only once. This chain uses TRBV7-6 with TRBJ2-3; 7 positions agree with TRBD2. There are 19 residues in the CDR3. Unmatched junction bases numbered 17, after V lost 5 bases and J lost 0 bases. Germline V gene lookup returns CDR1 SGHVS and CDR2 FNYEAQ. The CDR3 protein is CASSRGVNSGGSSTDTQYF. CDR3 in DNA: TGTGCCAGCAGCCGGGGAGTAAACTCGGGAGGCTCTAGCACAGATACGCAGTATTTT.

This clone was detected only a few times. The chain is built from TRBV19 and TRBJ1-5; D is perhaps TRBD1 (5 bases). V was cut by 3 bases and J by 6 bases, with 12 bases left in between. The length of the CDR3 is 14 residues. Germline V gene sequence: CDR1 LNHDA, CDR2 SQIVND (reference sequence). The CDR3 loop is CASSIEGAFQPQHF. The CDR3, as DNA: TGTGCCAGTAGTATCGAAGGGGCATTTCAGCCCCAGCATTTT.

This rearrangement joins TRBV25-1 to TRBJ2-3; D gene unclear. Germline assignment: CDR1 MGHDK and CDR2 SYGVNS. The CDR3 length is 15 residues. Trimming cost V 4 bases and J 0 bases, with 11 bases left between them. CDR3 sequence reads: CASSASTTSTDTQYF. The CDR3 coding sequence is TGTGCCAGCAGTGCCTCCACGACTAGCACAGATACGCAGTATTTT. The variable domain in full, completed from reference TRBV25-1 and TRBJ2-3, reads EADIYQTPRYLVIGTGKKITLECSQTMGHDKMYWYQQDPGMELHLIHYSYGVNSTEKGDLSSESTVSRIRTEHFPLTLESARPSHTSQYLCASSASTTSTDTQYFGPGTRLTVL.

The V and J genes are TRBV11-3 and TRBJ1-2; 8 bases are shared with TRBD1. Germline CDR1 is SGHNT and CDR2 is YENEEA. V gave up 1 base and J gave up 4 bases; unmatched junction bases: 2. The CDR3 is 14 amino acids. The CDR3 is CASSLAGQGYGYTF. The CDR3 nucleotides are TGTGCCAGCAGCTTAGCCGGACAGGGCTATGGCTACACCTTC.

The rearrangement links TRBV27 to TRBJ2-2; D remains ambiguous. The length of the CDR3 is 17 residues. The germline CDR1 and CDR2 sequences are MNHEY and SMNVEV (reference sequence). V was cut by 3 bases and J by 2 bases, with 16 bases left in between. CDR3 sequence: CASSFTLRSSNTGELFF. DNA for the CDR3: TGTGCCAGCAGTTTTACCCTCCGGTCATCAAACACCGGGGAGCTGTTTTTT.

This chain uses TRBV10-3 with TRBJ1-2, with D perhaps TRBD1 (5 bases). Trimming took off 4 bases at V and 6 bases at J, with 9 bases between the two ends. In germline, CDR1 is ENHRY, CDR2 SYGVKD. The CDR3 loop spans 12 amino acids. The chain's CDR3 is CAISGGGDGYTF. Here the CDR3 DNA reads TGTGCCATCAGTGGGGGCGGGGATGGCTACACCTTC.

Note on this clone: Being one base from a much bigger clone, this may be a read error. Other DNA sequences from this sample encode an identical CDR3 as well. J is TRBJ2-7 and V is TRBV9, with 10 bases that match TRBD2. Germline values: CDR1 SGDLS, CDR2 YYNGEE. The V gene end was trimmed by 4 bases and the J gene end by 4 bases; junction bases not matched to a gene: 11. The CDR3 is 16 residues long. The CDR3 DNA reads TGTGCCAGCAGCCCGTTGGTTTTTAGCGGGAGGTACGAGCAGTACTTC. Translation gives CASSPLVFSGRYEQYF.

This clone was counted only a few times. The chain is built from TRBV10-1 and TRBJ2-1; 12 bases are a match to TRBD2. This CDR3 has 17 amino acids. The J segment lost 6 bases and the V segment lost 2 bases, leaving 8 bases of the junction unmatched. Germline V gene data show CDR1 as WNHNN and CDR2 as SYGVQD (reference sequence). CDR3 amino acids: CASSEIFLAGGSNEQFF. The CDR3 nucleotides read TGCGCCAGCAGTGAGATTTTTCTAGCGGGAGGGAGCAATGAGCAGTTCTTC.

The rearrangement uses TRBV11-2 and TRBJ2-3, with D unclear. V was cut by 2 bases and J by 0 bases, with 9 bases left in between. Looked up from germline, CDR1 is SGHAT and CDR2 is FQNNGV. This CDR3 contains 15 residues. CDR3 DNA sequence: TGTGCCAGCAGCTTATTCCGCTATAGCACAGATACGCAGTATTTT. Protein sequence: CASSLFRYSTDTQYF.

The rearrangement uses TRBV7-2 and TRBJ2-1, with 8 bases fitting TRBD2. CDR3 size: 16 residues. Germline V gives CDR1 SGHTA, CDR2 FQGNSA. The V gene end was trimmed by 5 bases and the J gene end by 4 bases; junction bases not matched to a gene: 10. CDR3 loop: CASSPGLATSYNEQFF. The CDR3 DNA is TGTGCCAGCAGCCCCGGACTAGCCACTTCATACAATGAGCAGTTCTTC.

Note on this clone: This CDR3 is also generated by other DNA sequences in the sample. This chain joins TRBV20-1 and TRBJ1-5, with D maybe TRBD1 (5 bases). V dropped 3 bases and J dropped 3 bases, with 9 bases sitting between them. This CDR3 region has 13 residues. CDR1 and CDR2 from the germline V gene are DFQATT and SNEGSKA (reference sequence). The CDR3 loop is CSASGANNQPQHF. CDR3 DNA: TGCAGTGCTAGTGGGGCGAACAATCAGCCCCAGCATTTT.

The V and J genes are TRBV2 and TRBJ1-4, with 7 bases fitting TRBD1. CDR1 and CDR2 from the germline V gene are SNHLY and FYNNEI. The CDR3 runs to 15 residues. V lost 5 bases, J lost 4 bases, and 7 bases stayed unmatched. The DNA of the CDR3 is TGTGCCAGCAGTCTGACAGGGACCTATAATGAAAAACTGTTTTTT. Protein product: CASSLTGTYNEKLFF.

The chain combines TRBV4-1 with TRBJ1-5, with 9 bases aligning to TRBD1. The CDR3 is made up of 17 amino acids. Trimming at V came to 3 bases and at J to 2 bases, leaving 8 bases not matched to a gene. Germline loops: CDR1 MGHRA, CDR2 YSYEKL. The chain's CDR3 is CASSQAQGAEGNQPQHF. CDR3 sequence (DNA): TGCGCCAGCAGCCAGGCACAGGGGGCCGAGGGCAATCAGCCCCAGCATTTT.

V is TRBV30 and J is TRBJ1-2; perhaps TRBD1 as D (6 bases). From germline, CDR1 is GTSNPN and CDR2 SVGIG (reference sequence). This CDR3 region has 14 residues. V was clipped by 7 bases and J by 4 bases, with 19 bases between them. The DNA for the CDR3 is TGTGCCTCAAAAAGAACAGGGAAATCCTATGGCTACACCTTC. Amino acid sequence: CASKRTGKSYGYTF.

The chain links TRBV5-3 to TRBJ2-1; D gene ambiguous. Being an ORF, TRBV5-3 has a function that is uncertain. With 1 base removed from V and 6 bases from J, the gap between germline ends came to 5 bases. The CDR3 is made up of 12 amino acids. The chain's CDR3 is CARSLTGNEQFF. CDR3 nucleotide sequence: TGTGCCAGAAGCTTGACTGGCAATGAGCAGTTCTTC.

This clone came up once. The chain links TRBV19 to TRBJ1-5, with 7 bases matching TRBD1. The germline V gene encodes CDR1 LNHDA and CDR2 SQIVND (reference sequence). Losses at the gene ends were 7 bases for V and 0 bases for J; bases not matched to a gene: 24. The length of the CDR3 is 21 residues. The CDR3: CASKGPVSDRELLYSNQPQHF. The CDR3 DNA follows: TGTGCCAGTAAGGGACCCGTAAGTGACAGGGAACTACTCTATAGCAATCAGCCCCAGCATTTT. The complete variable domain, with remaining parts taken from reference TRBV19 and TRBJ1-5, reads DGGITQSPKYLFRKEGQNVTLSCEQNLNHDAMYWYRQDPGQGLRLIYYSQIVNDFQKGDIAEGYSVSREKKESFPLTVTSAQKNPTAFYLCASKGPVSDRELLYSNQPQHFGDGTRLSIL.